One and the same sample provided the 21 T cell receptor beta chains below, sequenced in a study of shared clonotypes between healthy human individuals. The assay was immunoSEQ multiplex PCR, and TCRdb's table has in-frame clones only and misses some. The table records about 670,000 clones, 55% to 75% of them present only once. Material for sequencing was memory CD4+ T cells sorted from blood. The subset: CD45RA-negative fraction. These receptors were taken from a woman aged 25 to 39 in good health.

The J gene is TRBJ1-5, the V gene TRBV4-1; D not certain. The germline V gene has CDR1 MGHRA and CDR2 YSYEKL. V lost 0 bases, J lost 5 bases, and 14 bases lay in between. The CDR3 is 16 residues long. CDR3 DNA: TGCGCCAGCAGCCAAGATTTTGGCTGGGCCTATCAGCCCCAGCATTTT. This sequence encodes CASSQDFGWAYQPQHF.

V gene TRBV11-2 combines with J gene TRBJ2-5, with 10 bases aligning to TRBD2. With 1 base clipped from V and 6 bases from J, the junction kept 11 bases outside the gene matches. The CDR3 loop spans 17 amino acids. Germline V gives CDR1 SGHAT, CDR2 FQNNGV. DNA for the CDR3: TGTGCCAGCAGCTTAGGCGGGATGACTAGCGGGTTGAAGACCCAGTACTTC. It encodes CASSLGGMTSGLKTQYF.

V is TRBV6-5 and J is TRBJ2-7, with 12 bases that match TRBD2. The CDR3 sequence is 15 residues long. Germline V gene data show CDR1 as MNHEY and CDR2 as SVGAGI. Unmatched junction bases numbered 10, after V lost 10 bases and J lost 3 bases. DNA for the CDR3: TGTGCCACCCTCCGGACTAGCGGGACAAACTACGAGCAGTACTTC. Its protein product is CATLRTSGTNYEQYF.

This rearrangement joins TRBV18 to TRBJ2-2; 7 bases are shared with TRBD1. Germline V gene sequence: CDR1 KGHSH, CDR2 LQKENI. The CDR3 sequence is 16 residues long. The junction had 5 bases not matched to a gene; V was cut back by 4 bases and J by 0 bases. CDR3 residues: CASSRDRATNTGELFF. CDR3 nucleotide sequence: TGTGCCAGCTCACGAGACAGGGCAACGAACACCGGGGAGCTGTTTTTT.

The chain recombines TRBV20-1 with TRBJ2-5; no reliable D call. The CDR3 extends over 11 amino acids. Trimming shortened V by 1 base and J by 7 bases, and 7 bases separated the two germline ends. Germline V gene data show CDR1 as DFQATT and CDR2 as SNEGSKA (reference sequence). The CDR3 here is CSARAKGTQYF. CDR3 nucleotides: TGCAGTGCTAGAGCCAAGGGGACCCAGTACTTC.

CDR3 sequence: CASRDSGRYEQYF. The CDR3 nucleotides read TGTGCCAGCAGGGACTCAGGCCGCTACGAGCAGTACTTC. The chain links TRBV2 to TRBJ2-7; perhaps TRBD2 as D (5 bases). Germline lookup yields CDR1 SNHLY and CDR2 FYNNEI. The CDR3 runs to 13 residues. Trimming removed 6 bases from V and 3 bases from J, with 12 bases in between.

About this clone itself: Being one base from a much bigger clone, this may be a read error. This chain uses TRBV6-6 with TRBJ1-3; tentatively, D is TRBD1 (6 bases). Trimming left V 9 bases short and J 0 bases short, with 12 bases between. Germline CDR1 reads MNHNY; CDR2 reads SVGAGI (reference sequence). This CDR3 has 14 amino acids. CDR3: CASTDRPSGNTIYF. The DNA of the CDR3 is TGTGCCAGTACGGACAGACCCTCTGGAAACACCATATATTTT.

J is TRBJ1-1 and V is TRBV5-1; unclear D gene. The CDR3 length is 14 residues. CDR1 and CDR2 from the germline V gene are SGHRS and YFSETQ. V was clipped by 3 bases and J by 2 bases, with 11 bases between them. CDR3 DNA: TGCGCCAGCAGCTACTCGGGTGTAAACACTGAAGCTTTCTTT. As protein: CASSYSGVNTEAFF.

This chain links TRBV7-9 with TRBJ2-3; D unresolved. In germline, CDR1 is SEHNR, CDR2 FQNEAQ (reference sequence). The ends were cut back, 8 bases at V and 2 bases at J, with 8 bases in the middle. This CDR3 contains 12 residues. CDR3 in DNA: TGTGCCAGCTCGGCAGTCACAGATACGCAGTATTTT. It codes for CASSAVTDTQYF.

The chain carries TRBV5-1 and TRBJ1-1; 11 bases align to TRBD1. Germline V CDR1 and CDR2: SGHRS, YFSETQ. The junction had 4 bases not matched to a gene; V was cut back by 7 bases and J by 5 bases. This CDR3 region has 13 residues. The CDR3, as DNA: TGCGCCAGCTCTGGACAGGGGGCGACTGAAGCTTTCTTT. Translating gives CASSGQGATEAFF.

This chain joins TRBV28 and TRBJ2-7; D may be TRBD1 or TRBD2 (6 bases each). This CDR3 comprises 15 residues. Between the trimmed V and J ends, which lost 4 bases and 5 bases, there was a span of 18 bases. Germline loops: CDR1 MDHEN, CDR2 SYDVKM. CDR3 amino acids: CASSWIPGGDHEQYF. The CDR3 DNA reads TGTGCCAGCAGTTGGATACCCGGGGGCGACCACGAGCAGTACTTC.

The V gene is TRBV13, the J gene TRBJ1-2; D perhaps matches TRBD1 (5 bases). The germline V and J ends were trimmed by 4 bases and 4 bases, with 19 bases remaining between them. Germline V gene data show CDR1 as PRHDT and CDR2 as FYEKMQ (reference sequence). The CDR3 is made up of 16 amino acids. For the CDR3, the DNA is TGTGCCAGCAGCTCAAACCGTGATGGGGGTGGCTATGGCTACACCTTC. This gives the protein CASSSNRDGGGYGYTF.

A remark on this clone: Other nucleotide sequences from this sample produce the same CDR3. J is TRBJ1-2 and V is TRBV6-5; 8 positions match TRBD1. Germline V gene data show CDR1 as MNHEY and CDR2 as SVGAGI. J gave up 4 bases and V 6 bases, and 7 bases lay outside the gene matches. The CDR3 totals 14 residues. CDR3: CASSPDRGGYGYTF. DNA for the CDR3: TGTGCCAGCAGCCCAGACAGGGGCGGCTATGGCTACACCTTC.

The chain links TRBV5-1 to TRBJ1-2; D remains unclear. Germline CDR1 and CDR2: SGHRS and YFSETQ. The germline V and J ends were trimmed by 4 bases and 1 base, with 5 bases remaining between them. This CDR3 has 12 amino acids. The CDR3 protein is CASSADNYGYTF. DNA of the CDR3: TGCGCCAGCAGCGCGGATAACTATGGCTACACCTTC.

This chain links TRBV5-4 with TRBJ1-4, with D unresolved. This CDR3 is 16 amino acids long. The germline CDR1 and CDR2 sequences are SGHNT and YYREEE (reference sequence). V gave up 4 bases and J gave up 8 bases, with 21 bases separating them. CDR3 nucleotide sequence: TGTGCCAGCAGCCGCACCCCCGGGCTCAAGGGAGAAAAACTGTTTTTT. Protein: CASSRTPGLKGEKLFF.

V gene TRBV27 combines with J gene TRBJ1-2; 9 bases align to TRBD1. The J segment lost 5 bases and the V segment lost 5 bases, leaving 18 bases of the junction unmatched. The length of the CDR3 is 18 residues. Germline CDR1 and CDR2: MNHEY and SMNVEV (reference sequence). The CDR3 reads CASSTWQAMGQGAYGYTF. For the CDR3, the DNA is TGTGCCAGCAGTACATGGCAGGCTATGGGACAGGGCGCATATGGCTACACCTTC.

The DNA for the CDR3 is TGTGCCAGCAGCTTAGGGACAGGGCAGGAGTATTTT. The encoded protein is CASSLGTGQEYF. The J gene is TRBJ2-3, the V gene TRBV7-3, with 9 bases fitting TRBD1. The CDR3 consists of 12 residues. CDR1 and CDR2 (germline): SGHTA, FQGTGA. V trimming: 2 bases; J trimming: 13 bases; junction bases outside the gene matches: 4.

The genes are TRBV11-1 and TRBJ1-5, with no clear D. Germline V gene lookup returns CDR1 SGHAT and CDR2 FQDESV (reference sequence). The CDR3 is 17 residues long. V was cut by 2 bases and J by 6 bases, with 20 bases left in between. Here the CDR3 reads CASSLNFSDLRGQPQHF. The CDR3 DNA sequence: TGTGCCAGCAGCTTAAACTTCTCTGACCTCCGGGGTCAGCCCCAGCATTTT.

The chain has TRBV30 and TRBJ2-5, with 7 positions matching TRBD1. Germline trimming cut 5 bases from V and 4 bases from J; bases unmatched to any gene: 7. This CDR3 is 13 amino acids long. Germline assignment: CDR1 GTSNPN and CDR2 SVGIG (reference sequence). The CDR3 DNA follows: TGTGCCTGGGAGGGGGCAGGGAGAGAGACCCAGTACTTC. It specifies CAWEGAGRETQYF. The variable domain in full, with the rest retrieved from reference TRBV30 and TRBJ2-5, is SQTIHQWPATLVQPVGSPLSLECTVEGTSNPNLYWYRQAAGRGLQLLFYSVGIGQISSEVPQNLSASRPQDRQFILSSKKLLLSDSGFYLCAWEGAGRETQYFGPGTRLLVL.

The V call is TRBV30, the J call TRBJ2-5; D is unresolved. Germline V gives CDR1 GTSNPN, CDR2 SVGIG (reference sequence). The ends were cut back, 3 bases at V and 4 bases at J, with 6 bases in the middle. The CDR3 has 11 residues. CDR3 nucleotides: TGTGCCTGGAGCCTTACAGAGACCCAGTACTTC. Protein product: CAWSLTETQYF.

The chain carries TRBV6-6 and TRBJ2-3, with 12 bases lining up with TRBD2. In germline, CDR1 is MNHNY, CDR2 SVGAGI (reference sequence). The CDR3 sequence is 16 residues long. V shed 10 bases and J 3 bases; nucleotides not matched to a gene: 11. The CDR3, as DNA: TGTGCCACCGAGACTAGCGGGAGCTCCAGGACAGATACGCAGTATTTT. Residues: CATETSGSSRTDTQYF.